The rows below give T cell receptor beta chains drawn from one sample of a study of cytomegalovirus exposure and HLA in healthy donors. Clones were sequenced by immunoSEQ multiplex PCR, and TCRdb holds only the in-frame ones, with some missing. Of about 150,000 clones in the sample, about 74% were seen once. Sequenced material: PBMCs. Receptors were obtained from a man aged 40-49 years in good health and CMV-seropositive. Each CDR3 is given with its conserved first and last residue. Fields, in order: V gene, J gene, CDR3 length, CDR3 protein.

>TRBV5-6|TRBJ2-7|17
CASSLGRGLAGVREQYF
>TRBV7-2|TRBJ1-1|14
CASSLDRANTEAFF
>TRBV10-1|TRBJ2-1|13
CASSAPGQGSLFF
>TRBV6-5|TRBJ2-5|16
CASSYSGSQVLETQYF
>TRBV28|TRBJ1-4|14
CASRLTGNNEKLFF
>TRBV15|TRBJ2-7|11
CATSGQGEQYF
>TRBV18|TRBJ2-1|15
CASSPGLAGADEQFF
>TRBV6-1|TRBJ2-3|16
CASSERLADRTDTQYF
>TRBV11-2|TRBJ1-5|15
CASSLGTGSYQPQHF
>TRBV10-3|TRBJ1-1|13
CAIRADRNTEAFF
>TRBV5-4|TRBJ2-5|14
CASSLYGSGETQYF
>TRBV27|TRBJ2-5|14
CASSWGLLGETQYF
>TRBV6-6|TRBJ1-3|15
CASRGAGTGGNTIYF
>TRBV5-4|TRBJ2-1|14
CASSPGTTDNEQFF
>TRBV7-9|TRBJ2-5|13
CASSLGGKETQYF
>TRBV6-5|TRBJ1-1|15
CASSYSADRNTEAFF
>TRBV2|TRBJ1-5|13
CASSAQVYQPQHF
>TRBV21-1|TRBJ2-5|20
CASSKAPLAGGISGGETQYF
>TRBV5-1|TRBJ1-1|14
CASTFQGGDSGAFF
>TRBV11-2|TRBJ2-5|15
CASATTLAGQETQYF
>TRBV13|TRBJ1-2|15
CASSLGRTGFEGYTF
>TRBV6-1|TRBJ1-1|11
CASSLSSEAFF
>TRBV25-1|TRBJ2-1|15
CASTRDRGPYNEQFF
>TRBV29-1|TRBJ2-2|14
CSVQGRANTGELFF
>TRBV5-1|TRBJ2-5|16
CASSAQGPGYQETQYF
>TRBV18|TRBJ1-1|14
CASSPRTKNTEAFF
>TRBV7-8|TRBJ2-7|16
CASSLAYRGSAYEQYF
>TRBV7-9|TRBJ2-5|16
CASSPRVGTGQETQYF
>TRBV28|-|12
CASNDPEYEQYF
>TRBV2|TRBJ2-1|12
CARRGLANEQFF
>TRBV10-3|TRBJ2-7|15
CASSEVAGGNGEQYF
>TRBV10-3|TRBJ2-3|15
CAISSGLARTDTQYF
>TRBV6-1|TRBJ2-1|14
CASSETGQGGEQFF
>TRBV10-3|TRBJ1-3|16
CAISEGTGPSGNTIYF
>TRBV6-4|TRBJ2-7|16
CASSDSRDRGRHEQYF
>TRBV5-4|TRBJ1-2|13
CASSPRVSYGYTF